One and the same sample provided the 15 T cell receptor beta chains below, sequenced in a study of OX40 agonist ivuxolimab in advanced cancers. TCRdb's table, derived via immunoSEQ multiplex PCR, lists solely in-frame clones and lacks some. The data contain around 76,000 clones, over 80% of them seen just once; the ten biggest clones take up about 0.57%. The specimen was CD4+ or CD8+ T cells sorted from blood, collected in a trial of the OX40 agonist ivuxolimab. The receptors here all came from an adult with an advanced solid tumor such as melanoma, head and neck, liver or kidney cancer.

This clone was found once. The V call is TRBV7-2, the J call TRBJ2-1, with D perhaps TRBD1 or TRBD2 (6 bases each). CDR3 length: 17 amino acids. Trimming removed 4 bases from V and 5 bases from J, with 21 bases in between. Germline lookup yields CDR1 SGHTA and CDR2 FQGNSA. For the CDR3, the DNA is TGTGCCAGCAGCTCCCCCCTCCGGGGGCCCCTCCACAATGAGCAGTTCTTC. Protein product: CASSSPLRGPLHNEQFF.

The V call is TRBV5-1, the J call TRBJ1-1; D remains unclear. Germline V gives CDR1 SGHRS, CDR2 YFSETQ. This CDR3 is built from 14 residues. Trimming shortened V by 4 bases and J by 11 bases, and 21 bases separated the two germline ends. The DNA for the CDR3 is TGCGCCAGCAGCCCGACTCGGACCGCAAACGGGGCTTTCTTT. It translates to CASSPTRTANGAFF.

The rearrangement links TRBV7-2 to TRBJ1-2; 9 bases match TRBD1. Germline CDR1 and CDR2: SGHTA and FQGNSA. V was pared by 1 base and J by 6 bases, with 3 bases of the junction left unmatched. The length of the CDR3 is 14 residues. This CDR3 is CASSLEQGANGYTF. DNA of the CDR3: TGTGCCAGCAGCTTAGAACAGGGGGCGAATGGCTACACCTTC. Full variable domain (outside the CDR3, taken from reference TRBV7-2 and TRBJ1-2): GAGVSQSPSNKVTEKGKDVELRCDPISGHTALYWYRQSLGQGLEFLIYFQGNSAPDKSGLPSDRFSAERTGGSVSTLTIQRTQQEDSAVYLCASSLEQGANGYTFGSGTRLTVV.

The chain is built from TRBV14 and TRBJ2-5; D possibly corresponds to TRBD1 (6 bases). Germline CDR1 is SGHDN and CDR2 is FVKESK. V lost 1 base and J 4 bases, leaving 10 bases between the germline ends. This CDR3 has 14 amino acids. CDR3 sequence (DNA): TGTGCCAGCAGCCAAGTTGGGACAATAGAGACCCAGTACTTC. This gives the protein CASSQVGTIETQYF.

The genes are TRBV11-2 and TRBJ2-3; 10 positions match TRBD2. The CDR3 is made up of 16 amino acids. In germline, CDR1 is SGHAT, CDR2 FQNNGV. Trimming cost V 5 bases and J 6 bases; bases outside gene matches: 11. The DNA of the CDR3 is TGTGCCAGCAGCCTCCTAGCGGGGGCCTCCGAGGATACGCAGTATTTT. It yields the protein CASSLLAGASEDTQYF.

The chain employs TRBV5-8 and TRBJ1-1; 8 bases line up with TRBD1. This CDR3 is 15 amino acids long. Germline assignment: CDR1 SGHTS and CDR2 YDEGEE. The V gene end was trimmed by 4 bases and the J gene end by 3 bases; junction bases not matched to a gene: 8. CDR3 DNA sequence: TGTGCCAGCAGCCCGTGGACAGGGAGGGACACTGAAGCTTTCTTT. Its translation: CASSPWTGRDTEAFF. The full variable domain, its missing parts supplied by reference TRBV5-8 and TRBJ1-1, is EAGVTQSPTHLIKTRGQQATLRCSPISGHTSVYWYQQALGLGLQFLLWYDEGEERNRGNFPPRFSGRQFPNYSSELNVNALELEDSALYLCASSPWTGRDTEAFFGQGTRLTVV.

A few counts support this clone. This chain connects TRBV25-1 to TRBJ1-2, with D maybe TRBD1 (6 bases). The germline V and J ends were trimmed by 4 bases and 7 bases, with 13 bases remaining between them. The CDR3 extends over 13 amino acids. Per the germline V gene, CDR1 is MGHDK and CDR2 is SYGVNS. The CDR3 region has the DNA TGTGCCAGCAGTGTCGGGGGGCAAGTTGGCTACACCTTC. Translation: CASSVGGQVGYTF.

V usage is TRBV5-1 and J usage is TRBJ2-7; the match to TRBD2 covers 10 bases. Germline V gives CDR1 SGHRS, CDR2 YFSETQ. The J segment lost 4 bases and the V segment lost 4 bases, leaving 5 bases of the junction unmatched. This CDR3 is built from 14 residues. In DNA, the CDR3 is TGCGCCAGCAGCCTCAGCGGGAGGGAGTACGAGCAGTACTTC. Residues: CASSLSGREYEQYF.

The rearrangement joins TRBV11-2 to TRBJ1-1; D call uncertain. This CDR3 has 16 residues. Germline CDR1 SGHAT, CDR2 FQNNGV. The V end lost 4 bases, the J end lost 0 bases, and 15 bases lay between the germline ends. The CDR3 DNA reads TGTGCCAGCAGCTCCCCCCACGTTGTCATGAACACTGAAGCTTTCTTT. Protein sequence: CASSSPHVVMNTEAFF.

This chain connects TRBV7-6 to TRBJ2-1, with D tentatively TRBD1 or TRBD2 (5 bases each). CDR1 and CDR2 (germline): SGHVS, FNYEAQ. CDR3 length equals 17 residues. Trimming shortened V by 1 base and J by 0 bases, and 13 bases separated the two germline ends. CDR3 residues: CASSLGGGFSSYNEQFF. The CDR3 DNA reads TGTGCCAGCAGCTTAGGTGGGGGATTCAGCTCCTACAATGAGCAGTTCTTC.

The chain has TRBV28 and TRBJ1-2; TRBD1 agrees at 8 bases. V shed 5 bases and J 5 bases; nucleotides not matched to a gene: 1. The germline V gene has CDR1 MDHEN and CDR2 SYDVKM. The CDR3 consists of 12 residues. In DNA form, the CDR3 reads TGTGCCAGCAGTCGGACAGGGTATGGCTACACCTTC. This sequence encodes CASSRTGYGYTF.

CDR3 loop: CASSMDRGPTILYF. CDR3 coding DNA: TGTGCCAGTAGTATGGACAGGGGGCCCACAATACTGTACTTC. The chain links TRBV19 to TRBJ2-5, with TRBD1 identical over 11 bases. Germline V gene lookup returns CDR1 LNHDA and CDR2 SQIVND (reference sequence). This CDR3 spans 14 amino acids. V was pared by 3 bases and J by 13 bases, with 10 bases of the junction left unmatched.

The genes are TRBV11-3 and TRBJ2-5; no definite D call. Germline values: CDR1 SGHNT, CDR2 YENEEA. The germline V and J ends were trimmed by 5 bases and 2 bases, with 9 bases remaining between them. CDR3 length: 13 residues. CDR3 in DNA: TGTGCCAGCAGCATCGGGCATCAAGAGACCCAGTACTTC. Its translation: CASSIGHQETQYF.

V and J are TRBV7-2 and TRBJ2-7; D may be TRBD1 or TRBD2 (5 bases each). CDR3 length equals 16 residues. Between the trimmed V and J ends, which lost 2 bases and 4 bases, there was a span of 18 bases. CDR1 and CDR2 from the germline V gene are SGHTA and FQGNSA. The CDR3 DNA sequence: TGTGCCAGCAGCTTATCCAGGGCGGGCTTCGGGTACGAGCAGTACTTC. As protein: CASSLSRAGFGYEQYF.

The chain links TRBV9 to TRBJ1-2; D not certain. The V end was cut by 0 bases, the J end by 4 bases, with 7 bases between. There are 13 residues in the CDR3. Germline-derived CDR1 and CDR2 are SGDLS and YYNGEE. The CDR3 here is CASSVGPAYGYTF. The CDR3 bases are TGTGCCAGCAGCGTAGGGCCAGCCTATGGCTACACCTTC.